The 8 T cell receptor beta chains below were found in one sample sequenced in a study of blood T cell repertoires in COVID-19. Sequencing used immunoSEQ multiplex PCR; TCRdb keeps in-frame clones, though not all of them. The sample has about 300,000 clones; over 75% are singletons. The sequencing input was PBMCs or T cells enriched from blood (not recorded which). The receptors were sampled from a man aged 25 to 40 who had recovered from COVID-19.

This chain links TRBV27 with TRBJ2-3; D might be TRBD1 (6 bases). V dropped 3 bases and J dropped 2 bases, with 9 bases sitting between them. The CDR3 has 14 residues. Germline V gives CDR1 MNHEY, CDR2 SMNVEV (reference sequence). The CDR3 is CASSLGHHTDTQYF. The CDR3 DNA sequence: TGTGCCAGCAGTTTGGGACACCACACAGATACGCAGTATTTT.

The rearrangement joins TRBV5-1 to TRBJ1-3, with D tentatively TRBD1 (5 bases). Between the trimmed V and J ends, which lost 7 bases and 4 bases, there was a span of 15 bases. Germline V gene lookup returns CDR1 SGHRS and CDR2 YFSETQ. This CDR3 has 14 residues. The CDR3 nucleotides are TGCGCCAGCGCAAAGGGGCGACAAGGAAACACCATATATTTT. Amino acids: CASAKGRQGNTIYF.

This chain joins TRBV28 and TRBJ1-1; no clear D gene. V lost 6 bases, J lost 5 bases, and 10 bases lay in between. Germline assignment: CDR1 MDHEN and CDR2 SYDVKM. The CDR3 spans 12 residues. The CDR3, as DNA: TGTGCCAGCAGGGTCCCCGGGACTGAAGCTTTCTTT. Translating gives CASRVPGTEAFF.

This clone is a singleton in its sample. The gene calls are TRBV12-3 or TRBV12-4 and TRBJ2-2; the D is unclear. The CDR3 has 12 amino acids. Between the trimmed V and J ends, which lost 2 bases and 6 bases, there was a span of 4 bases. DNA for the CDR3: TGTGCCAGCAGTTTAACAGCCGGGGAGCTGTTTTTT. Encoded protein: CASSLTAGELFF.

The CDR3 nucleotides are TGTGCCAGTAGTATGGGGGACAGATACGAGCAGTACTTC. Its protein product is CASSMGDRYEQYF. This chain uses TRBV19 with TRBJ2-7; 7 nucleotides line up with TRBD1. From germline, CDR1 is LNHDA and CDR2 SQIVND (reference sequence). The CDR3 is made up of 13 amino acids. The V gene end was trimmed by 3 bases and the J gene end by 4 bases; junction bases not matched to a gene: 3. The variable domain in full, with the rest retrieved from reference TRBV19 and TRBJ2-7, is DGGITQSPKYLFRKEGQNVTLSCEQNLNHDAMYWYRQDPGQGLRLIYYSQIVNDFQKGDIAEGYSVSREKKESFPLTVTSAQKNPTAFYLCASSMGDRYEQYFGPGTRLTVT.

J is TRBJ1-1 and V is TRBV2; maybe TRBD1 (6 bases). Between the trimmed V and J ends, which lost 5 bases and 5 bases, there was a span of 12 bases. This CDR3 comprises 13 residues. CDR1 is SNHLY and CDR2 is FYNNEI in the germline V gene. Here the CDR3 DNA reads TGTGCCAGCAGTCGAATAGGGGGAACTGAAGCTTTCTTT. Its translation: CASSRIGGTEAFF. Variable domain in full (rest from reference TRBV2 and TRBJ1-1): EPEVTQTPSHQVTQMGQEVILRCVPISNHLYFYWYRQILGQKVEFLVSFYNNEISEKSEIFDDQFSVERPDGSNFTLKIRSTKLEDSAMYFCASSRIGGTEAFFGQGTRLTVV.

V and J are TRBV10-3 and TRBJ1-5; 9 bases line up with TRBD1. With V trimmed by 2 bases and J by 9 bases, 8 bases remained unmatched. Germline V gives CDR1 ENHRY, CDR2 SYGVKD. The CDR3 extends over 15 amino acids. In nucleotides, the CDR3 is TGTGCCATCAGTGAGCTGGGACAGGGTCTTTCGCCCCAGCATTTT. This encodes CAISELGQGLSPQHF.

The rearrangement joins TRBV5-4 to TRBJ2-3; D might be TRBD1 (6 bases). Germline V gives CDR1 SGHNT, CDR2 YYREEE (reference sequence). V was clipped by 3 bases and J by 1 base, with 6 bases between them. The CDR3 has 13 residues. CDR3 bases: TGTGCCAGCAGCTCAGGGGGCACAGATACGCAGTATTTT. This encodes CASSSGGTDTQYF.